Each of the 12 T cell receptor beta chains below was sequenced from the same sample in a study of cytomegalovirus exposure and HLA in healthy donors (TCRdb year 2017). Library preparation used the immunoSEQ multiplex PCR assay. The table comes from immuneACCESS by way of TCRdb, which keeps in-frame sequences with V and J called. Part of the clones is missing from these tables; in studies checked, under half for an unresolved V gene and the rest for unknown reasons. This sample lists approximately 65,000 clones; roughly 95% were detected once. Clones ranked in the top ten supply 4.5% of the sample. Source material: PBMCs. These receptors all stem from a young woman in good health and CMV-seropositive.

Only one count was recorded for this clone. V usage is TRBV19 and J usage is TRBJ2-1; D unclear. The germline V gene has CDR1 LNHDA and CDR2 SQIVND (reference sequence). V was cut by 6 bases and J by 2 bases, with 11 bases left in between. The CDR3 runs 14 residues. The CDR3, as DNA: TGTGCCAGTAGCCAAGTCCTAGCCTACAATGAGCAGTTCTTC. Translation gives CASSQVLAYNEQFF.

The chain couples TRBV27 to TRBJ2-1; 8 bases are shared with TRBD1. V lost 8 bases and J lost 6; bases outside the gene matches: 6. Germline V gives CDR1 MNHEY, CDR2 SMNVEV (reference sequence). This CDR3 has 13 amino acids. The CDR3 sequence is CASVLQGGNEQFF. Written as DNA, the CDR3 is TGTGCCAGCGTGCTACAGGGGGGCAATGAGCAGTTCTTC.

The rearrangement joins TRBV28 to TRBJ1-4, with D possibly being TRBD1 (5 bases). The V and J ends lost 3 bases and 4 bases respectively, with 15 bases between them. CDR1 MDHEN and CDR2 SYDVKM come from the germline V gene. The CDR3 totals 16 residues. The CDR3 nucleotides read TGTGCCAGCAGTTTCCCCCCGGGGGGGAATAATGAAAAACTGTTTTTT. As protein: CASSFPPGGNNEKLFF.

The rearrangement links TRBV6-5 to TRBJ2-7, with 7 bases fitting TRBD1. V trimming: 6 bases; J trimming: 5 bases; junction bases outside the gene matches: 10. Germline CDR1 and CDR2: MNHEY and SVGAGI. The CDR3 contains 14 residues. The CDR3 nucleotides are TGTGCCAGCAGACGAGGGGACAGTAGCCACGAGCAGTACTTC. This sequence encodes CASRRGDSSHEQYF.

The V and J genes are TRBV13 and TRBJ2-7, with 8 nucleotides matching TRBD1. Germline assignment: CDR1 PRHDT and CDR2 FYEKMQ (reference sequence). The junction had 8 bases not matched to a gene; V was cut back by 0 bases and J by 1 base. This CDR3 has 17 amino acids. The CDR3 DNA reads TGTGCCAGCAGCTTAGGTTTGGACAGGGTAAGGTCCTACGAGCAGTACTTC. It encodes CASSLGLDRVRSYEQYF. The entire variable domain, with the rest obtained from reference TRBV13 and TRBJ2-7, is as follows: AAGVIQSPRHLIKEKRETATLKCYPIPRHDTVYWYQQGPGQDPQFLISFYEKMQSDKGSIPDRFSAQQFSDYHSELNMSSLELGDSALYFCASSLGLDRVRSYEQYFGPGTRLTVT.

The chain recombines TRBV28 with TRBJ2-6; 7 positions match TRBD1. Germline CDR1 reads MDHEN; CDR2 reads SYDVKM. The CDR3 extends over 18 amino acids. Trimming removed 4 bases from V and 0 bases from J; junction bases left unmatched: 9. CDR3 bases: TGTGCCAGCAGTTACCATGGGACAGTGACCTCTGGGGCCAACGTCCTGACTTTC. Protein product: CASSYHGTVTSGANVLTF.

This chain joins TRBV5-6 and TRBJ2-7; D is unresolved. Looked up from germline, CDR1 is SGHDT and CDR2 is YYEEEE. V was pared by 5 bases and J by 4 bases, with 10 bases between. CDR3 size: 12 residues. This CDR3 reads CASSGDTYEQYF. CDR3 coding DNA: TGTGCCAGCAGTGGTGACACGTACGAGCAGTACTTC.

The chain has TRBV7-9 and TRBJ2-2; D call uncertain. Trimming took off 4 bases at V and 6 bases at J, with 12 bases between the two ends. CDR3 size: 14 residues. From germline, CDR1 is SEHNR and CDR2 FQNEAQ (reference sequence). The CDR3 spells CASSSQEVAGELFF. In nucleotides, the CDR3 is TGTGCCAGCAGCTCCCAAGAGGTGGCCGGGGAGCTGTTTTTT.

This chain links TRBV6-5 with TRBJ1-3, with unresolved D. V lost 7 bases, J lost 2 bases, and 12 bases lay in between. This CDR3 has 14 amino acids. The V gene's germline CDR1 is MNHEY and CDR2 SVGAGI. The DNA for the CDR3 is TGTGCCAGCATGTACACAGCCGCTGGAAACACCATATATTTT. It is translated as CASMYTAAGNTIYF.

The CDR3 nucleotides read TGTGCCAGCAGCCCTAACTATAGCAATCAGCCCCAGCATTTT. Protein sequence: CASSPNYSNQPQHF. This sequence joins TRBV7-9 and TRBJ1-5; D not resolved. The CDR3 has 14 amino acids. V was clipped by 5 bases and J by 0 bases, with 8 bases between them. The germline CDR1 and CDR2 sequences are SEHNR and FQNEAQ (reference sequence). Filled out from reference TRBV7-9 and TRBJ1-5, the complete variable domain reads DTGVSQNPRHKITKRGQNVTFRCDPISEHNRLYWYRQTLGQGPEFLTYFQNEAQLEKSRLLSDRFSAERPKGSFSTLEIQRTEQGDSAMYLCASSPNYSNQPQHFGDGTRLSIL.

The J gene is TRBJ2-7, the V gene TRBV6-5, with 7 positions matching TRBD2. V lost 0 bases, J lost 7 bases, and 12 bases stayed unmatched. The CDR3 loop spans 16 amino acids. The V gene's germline CDR1 is MNHEY and CDR2 SVGAGI. DNA for the CDR3: TGTGCCAGCAGTTACTCGACTCCGGCGGGAGTATGGGAGCAGTACTTC. This codes for CASSYSTPAGVWEQYF.

The chain uses TRBV11-2 and TRBJ2-7, with TRBD2 matching over 11 bases. V gave up 5 bases and J gave up 2 bases; unmatched junction bases: 5. The CDR3 runs 15 residues. Germline V gene sequence: CDR1 SGHAT, CDR2 FQNNGV. The CDR3 nucleotides are TGTGCCAGCAGCCCGGGACTAGCGGATACCTACGAGCAGTACTTC. Amino acid sequence: CASSPGLADTYEQYF. Based on the CDR3 plus reference TRBV11-2 and TRBJ2-7, the full variable domain is EAGVAQSPRYKIIEKRQSVAFWCNPISGHATLYWYQQILGQGPKLLIQFQNNGVVDDSQLPKDRFSAERLKGVDSTLKIQPAKLEDSAVYLCASSPGLADTYEQYFGPGTRLTVT.